The 19 T cell receptor beta chains below were found in one sample sequenced in a study of shared T cell receptors in the human thymus. Method: immunoSEQ multiplex PCR; TCRdb's copy keeps in-frame clones and lacks some. The sample consists of more than 550,000 clones, approximately 89% of them appearing once. This sample was shared with a second study, whose subject was human thymus T cells.

Sequencing was carried out using thymocytes. The receptors originated from a boy under two years old with a congenital heart defect.

The chain's CDR3 is CATSTGGAGGLDEQYF. CDR3 sequence (DNA): TGTGCCACCAGCACGGGGGGAGCGGGAGGGCTCGACGAGCAGTACTTC. This sequence joins TRBV15 and TRBJ2-7, with 10 bases matching TRBD2. The CDR3 sequence is 16 residues long. Germline V gene lookup returns CDR1 LNHNV and CDR2 YYDKDF (reference sequence). With V trimmed by 4 bases and J by 5 bases, 11 bases remained unmatched.

The chain joins TRBV5-6 to TRBJ1-4, with TRBD1 identical over 7 bases. CDR3 length equals 15 residues. Germline values: CDR1 SGHDT, CDR2 YYEEEE. With 2 bases clipped from V and 5 bases from J, the junction kept 6 bases outside the gene matches. The CDR3 region is CASSLQGPGNEKLFF. The CDR3 coding sequence is TGTGCCAGCAGCTTACAGGGGCCCGGAAATGAAAAACTGTTTTTT.

The chain employs TRBV6-6 and TRBJ2-5; 8 positions agree with TRBD2. The germline gives CDR1 MNHNY, CDR2 SVGAGI (reference sequence). With V trimmed by 6 bases and J by 5 bases, 11 bases remained unmatched. The length of the CDR3 is 15 residues. The CDR3 DNA sequence: TGTGCCAGCAGCAGGCAAGCGGGAGAGGCGGAGACCCAGTACTTC. Its protein is CASSRQAGEAETQYF.

The gene calls are TRBV19 and TRBJ1-1; TRBD1 matches at 8 bases. The germline gives CDR1 LNHDA, CDR2 SQIVND (reference sequence). J gave up 4 bases and V 6 bases, and 10 bases lay outside the gene matches. This CDR3 contains 15 residues. The CDR3: CASRPDRDRVTEAFF. The CDR3, as DNA: TGTGCCAGTAGGCCGGACAGGGATCGGGTCACTGAAGCTTTCTTT.

The chain combines TRBV11-2 with TRBJ2-5, with TRBD1 identical over 9 bases. The germline V gene encodes CDR1 SGHAT and CDR2 FQNNGV. V was pared by 4 bases and J by 7 bases, with 10 bases of the junction left unmatched. This CDR3 has 15 residues. CDR3 sequence: CASSSQGQGSGTQYF. The CDR3 DNA sequence: TGTGCCAGCAGCTCTCAGGGACAGGGCAGCGGGACCCAGTACTTC.

The rearrangement uses TRBV27 and TRBJ1-2; TRBD1 matches at 7 bases. Germline V gene data show CDR1 as MNHEY and CDR2 as SMNVEV (reference sequence). The CDR3 spans 16 residues. The trim removed 2 bases at V and 4 bases at J, leaving 10 bases unmatched. CDR3 region: CASSLSKGASGYGYTF. Written as DNA, the CDR3 is TGTGCCAGCAGTTTAAGTAAGGGGGCGTCTGGCTATGGCTACACCTTC.

The chain combines TRBV19 with TRBJ1-5; possible D gene TRBD1, 6 bases. V lost 3 bases to trimming and J lost 4 bases, with 16 bases between them. The CDR3 is made up of 16 amino acids. Germline V gene lookup returns CDR1 LNHDA and CDR2 SQIVND (reference sequence). The CDR3 bases are TGTGCCAGTAGTATCCCCTGGGGGCAGATTAATCAGCCCCAGCATTTT. Amino acid sequence: CASSIPWGQINQPQHF.

V gene TRBV29-1 combines with J gene TRBJ1-1; 10 bases fit TRBD1. V lost 5 bases to trimming and J lost 9 bases; unmatched junction nucleotides: 12. The CDR3 sequence is 14 residues long. The germline V gene has CDR1 SQVTM and CDR2 ANQGSEA. CDR3 sequence (DNA): TGCAGCGTTAGACAGGGGGCGCCGGTAACTAAAGCTTTCTTT. Translating gives CSVRQGAPVTKAFF.

The chain uses TRBV9 and TRBJ2-2; TRBD1 matches at 7 bases. Trimming cost V 0 bases and J 5 bases; bases outside gene matches: 7. Germline CDR1 SGDLS, CDR2 YYNGEE. This CDR3 is built from 16 residues. CDR3 protein: CASSVGETGNTGELFF. The CDR3 coding sequence is TGTGCCAGCAGCGTAGGGGAGACAGGGAATACCGGGGAGCTGTTTTTT.

There are a few counts of this clone. The rearrangement links TRBV7-9 to TRBJ2-1; the match to TRBD2 covers 13 bases. Trimming removed 0 bases from V and 8 bases from J; junction bases left unmatched: 10. Germline V gives CDR1 SEHNR, CDR2 FQNEAQ (reference sequence). This CDR3 has 18 residues. The CDR3 reads CASSLALGTSGIGDEQFF. The CDR3, as DNA: TGTGCCAGCAGCTTAGCTTTAGGGACTAGCGGGATAGGGGATGAGCAGTTCTTC.

The chain is built from TRBV18 and TRBJ2-3, with D possibly matching TRBD1 (6 bases). CDR3 length: 17 amino acids. With 2 bases removed from V and 3 bases from J, the gap between germline ends came to 18 bases. Looked up from germline, CDR1 is KGHSH and CDR2 is LQKENI. CDR3 sequence: CASSPGQLKGITDTQYF. In DNA form, the CDR3 reads TGTGCCAGCTCACCAGGACAGCTAAAGGGGATTACAGATACGCAGTATTTT.

This chain joins TRBV30 and TRBJ1-1; TRBD1 matches at 7 bases. Germline V gives CDR1 GTSNPN, CDR2 SVGIG (reference sequence). V gave up 3 bases and J gave up 0 bases; unmatched junction bases: 13. This CDR3 is 17 amino acids long. This chain's CDR3 is CAWRKAGGRSLNTEAFF. The CDR3 DNA reads as TGTGCCTGGAGAAAAGCAGGGGGGAGATCTTTGAACACTGAAGCTTTCTTT.

The rearrangement joins TRBV19 to TRBJ2-1; 9 bases agree with TRBD1. Germline-derived CDR1 and CDR2 are LNHDA and SQIVND (reference sequence). The length of the CDR3 is 16 residues. J gave up 3 bases and V 5 bases, and 8 bases lay outside the gene matches. The CDR3 DNA follows: TGTGCCAGTAGTCTCGAGACAGGGGGAGTCTACAATGAGCAGTTCTTC. It yields the protein CASSLETGGVYNEQFF.

The chain couples TRBV27 to TRBJ1-2, with 8 bases fitting TRBD1. The junction had 9 bases not matched to a gene; V was cut back by 5 bases and J by 1 base. This CDR3 contains 16 residues. Germline values: CDR1 MNHEY, CDR2 SMNVEV (reference sequence). The CDR3 spells CASSPMDREDNYGYTF. Written as DNA, the CDR3 is TGTGCCAGCAGTCCCATGGACAGGGAGGATAACTATGGCTACACCTTC.

The rearrangement links TRBV27 to TRBJ2-7; D may be TRBD2 (6 bases). The CDR3 is 14 amino acids. V gave up 6 bases and J gave up 6 bases, with 18 bases separating them. The germline V gene has CDR1 MNHEY and CDR2 SMNVEV (reference sequence). The DNA for the CDR3 is TGTGCCAGCAGGGATTCGACTAGGCCTTTCGAGCAGTACTTC. Translating it yields CASRDSTRPFEQYF.

This clone has just one count. The chain links TRBV18 to TRBJ2-5, with D tentatively TRBD2 (6 bases). CDR1 KGHSH and CDR2 LQKENI come from the germline V gene. Deletions cut 2 bases from V and 6 bases from J, with 19 bases between. The length of the CDR3 is 16 residues. CDR3 sequence: CASSPRGGDRSKTQYF. CDR3 coding DNA: TGTGCCAGCTCACCAAGAGGCGGGGATCGTTCAAAGACCCAGTACTTC. The full variable domain, completed using reference TRBV18 and TRBJ2-5, is NAGVMQNPRHLVRRRGQEARLRCSPMKGHSHVYWYRQLPEEGLKFMVYLQKENIIDESGMPKERFSAEFPKEGPSILRIQQVVRGDSAAYFCASSPRGGDRSKTQYFGPGTRLLVL.

The chain joins TRBV27 to TRBJ1-1, with D possibly matching TRBD1 (6 bases). Germline CDR1 reads MNHEY; CDR2 reads SMNVEV (reference sequence). The CDR3 has 13 residues. V lost 4 bases and J 5 bases, leaving 11 bases between the germline ends. The CDR3 DNA reads TGTGCCAGCAGTTCAGGGGAGAGGACTGAAGCTTTCTTT. Residues: CASSSGERTEAFF.

The chain joins TRBV10-3 to TRBJ1-3; D unclear. V lost 1 base to trimming and J lost 4 bases, with 14 bases between them. Germline CDR1 is ENHRY and CDR2 is SYGVKD. This CDR3 contains 16 residues. CDR3 loop: CAISEFLAARGNTIYF. The CDR3, as DNA: TGTGCCATCAGTGAGTTTCTCGCCGCGCGAGGAAACACCATATATTTT.

V and J are TRBV4-3 and TRBJ2-7; 9 nucleotides line up with TRBD1. Germline lookup yields CDR1 LGHNA and CDR2 YSLEER. The CDR3 consists of 14 residues. V lost 0 bases, J lost 5 bases, and 2 bases stayed unmatched. For the CDR3, the DNA is TGCGCCAGCAGCCAAGAGACAGGGGGGGACGAGCAGTACTTC. It is translated as CASSQETGGDEQYF.